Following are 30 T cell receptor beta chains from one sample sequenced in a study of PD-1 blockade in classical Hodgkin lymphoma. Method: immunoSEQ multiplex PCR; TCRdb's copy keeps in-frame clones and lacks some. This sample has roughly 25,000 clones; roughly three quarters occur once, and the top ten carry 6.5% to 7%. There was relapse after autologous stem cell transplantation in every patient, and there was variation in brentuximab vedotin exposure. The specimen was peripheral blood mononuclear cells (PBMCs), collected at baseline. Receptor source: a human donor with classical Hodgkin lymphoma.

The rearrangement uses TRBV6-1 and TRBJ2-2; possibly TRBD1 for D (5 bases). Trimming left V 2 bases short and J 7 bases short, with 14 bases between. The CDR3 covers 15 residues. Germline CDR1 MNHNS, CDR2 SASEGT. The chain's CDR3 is CASSELVGVGGELFF. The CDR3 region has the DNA TGTGCCAGCAGTGAATTAGTAGGGGTAGGCGGGGAGCTGTTTTTT.

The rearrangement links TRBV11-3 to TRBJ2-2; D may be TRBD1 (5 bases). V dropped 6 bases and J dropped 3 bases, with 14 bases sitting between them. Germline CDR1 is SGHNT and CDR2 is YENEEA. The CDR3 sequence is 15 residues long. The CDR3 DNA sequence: TGTGCCAGCAGACCTGGTGTAGGGGACACCGGGGAGCTGTTTTTT. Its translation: CASRPGVGDTGELFF.

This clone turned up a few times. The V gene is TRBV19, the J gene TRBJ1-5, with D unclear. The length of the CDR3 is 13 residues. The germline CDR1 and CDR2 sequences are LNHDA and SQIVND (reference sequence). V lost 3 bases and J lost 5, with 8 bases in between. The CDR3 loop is CASSIKVDQPQHF. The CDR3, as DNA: TGTGCCAGTAGTATCAAGGTGGATCAGCCCCAGCATTTT.

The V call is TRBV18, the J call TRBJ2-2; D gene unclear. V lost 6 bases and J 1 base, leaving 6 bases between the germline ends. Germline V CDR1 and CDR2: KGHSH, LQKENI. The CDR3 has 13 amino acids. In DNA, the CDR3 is TGTGCCAGCTCGACAAGGAACACCGGGGAGCTGTTTTTT. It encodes CASSTRNTGELFF.

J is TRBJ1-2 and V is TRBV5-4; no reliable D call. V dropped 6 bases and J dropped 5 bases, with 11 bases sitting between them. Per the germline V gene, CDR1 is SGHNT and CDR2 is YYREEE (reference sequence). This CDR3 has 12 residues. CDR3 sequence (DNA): TGTGCCAGCACCTCCGACACGTATGGCTACACCTTC. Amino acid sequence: CASTSDTYGYTF.

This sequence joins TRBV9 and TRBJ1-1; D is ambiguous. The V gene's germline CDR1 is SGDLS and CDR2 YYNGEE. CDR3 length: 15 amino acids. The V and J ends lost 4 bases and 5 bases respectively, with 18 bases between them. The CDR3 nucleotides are TGTGCCAGCAGCTTAACCCCGAGGGCGAGAACTGAAGCTTTCTTT. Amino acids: CASSLTPRARTEAFF.

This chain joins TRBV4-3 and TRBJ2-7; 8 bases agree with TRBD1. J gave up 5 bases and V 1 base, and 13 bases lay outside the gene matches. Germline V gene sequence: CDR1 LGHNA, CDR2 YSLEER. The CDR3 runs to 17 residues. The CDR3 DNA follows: TGCGCCAGCAGCCAAGTAGTTCCCACAGGGGGAGGTCACGAGCAGTACTTC. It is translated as CASSQVVPTGGGHEQYF.

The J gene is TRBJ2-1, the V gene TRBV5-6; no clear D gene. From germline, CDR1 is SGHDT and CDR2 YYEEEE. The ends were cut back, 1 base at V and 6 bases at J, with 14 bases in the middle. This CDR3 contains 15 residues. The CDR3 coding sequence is TGTGCCAGCAGCTTGATTAACGCGTTAGCCAATGAGCAGTTCTTC. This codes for CASSLINALANEQFF.

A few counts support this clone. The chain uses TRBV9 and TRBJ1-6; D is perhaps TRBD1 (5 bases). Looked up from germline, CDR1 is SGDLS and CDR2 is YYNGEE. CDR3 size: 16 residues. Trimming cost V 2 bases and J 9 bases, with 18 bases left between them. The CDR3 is CASSVGTGGGRSPLHF. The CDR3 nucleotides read TGTGCCAGCAGCGTGGGCACAGGTGGAGGGCGTTCACCCCTCCACTTT. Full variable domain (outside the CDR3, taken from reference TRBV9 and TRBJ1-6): DSGVTQTPKHLITATGQRVTLRCSPRSGDLSVYWYQQSLDQGLQFLIQYYNGEERAKGNILERFSAQQFPDLHSELNLSSLELGDSALYFCASSVGTGGGRSPLHFGNGTRLTVT.

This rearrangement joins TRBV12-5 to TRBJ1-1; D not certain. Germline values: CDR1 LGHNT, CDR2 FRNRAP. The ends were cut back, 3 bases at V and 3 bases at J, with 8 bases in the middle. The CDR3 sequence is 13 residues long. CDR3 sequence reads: CASGFDIYTEAFF. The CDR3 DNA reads TGTGCTAGTGGTTTTGACATTTACACTGAAGCTTTCTTT.

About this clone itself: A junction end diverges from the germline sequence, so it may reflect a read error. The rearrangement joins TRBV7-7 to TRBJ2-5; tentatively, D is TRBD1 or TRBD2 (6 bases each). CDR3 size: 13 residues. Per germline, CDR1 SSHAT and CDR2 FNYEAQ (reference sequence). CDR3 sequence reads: CASSWGAQETQYF. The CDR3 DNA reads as TGTGCTAGCAGCTGGGGGGCTCAAGAGACCCAGTACTTC.

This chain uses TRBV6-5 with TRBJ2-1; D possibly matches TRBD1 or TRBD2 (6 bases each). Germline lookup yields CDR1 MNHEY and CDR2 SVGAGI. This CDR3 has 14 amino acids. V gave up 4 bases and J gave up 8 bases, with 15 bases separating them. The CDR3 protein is CASSSTRGPDEQFF. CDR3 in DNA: TGTGCCAGCAGTTCAACCCGGGGGCCCGATGAGCAGTTCTTC.

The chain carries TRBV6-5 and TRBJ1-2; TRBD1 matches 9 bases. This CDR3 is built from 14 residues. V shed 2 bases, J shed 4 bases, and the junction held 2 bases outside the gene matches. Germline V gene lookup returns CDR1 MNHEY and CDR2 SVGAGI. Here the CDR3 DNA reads TGTGCCAGCAGTTACGGGACAGGGTCCTATGGCTACACCTTC. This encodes CASSYGTGSYGYTF.

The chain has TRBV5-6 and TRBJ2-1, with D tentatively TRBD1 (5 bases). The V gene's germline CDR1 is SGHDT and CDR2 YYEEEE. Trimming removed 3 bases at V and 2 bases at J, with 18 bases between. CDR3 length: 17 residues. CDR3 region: CASSSGFARGTYNEQFF. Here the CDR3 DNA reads TGTGCCAGCAGCTCAGGGTTCGCGAGAGGAACCTACAATGAGCAGTTCTTC.

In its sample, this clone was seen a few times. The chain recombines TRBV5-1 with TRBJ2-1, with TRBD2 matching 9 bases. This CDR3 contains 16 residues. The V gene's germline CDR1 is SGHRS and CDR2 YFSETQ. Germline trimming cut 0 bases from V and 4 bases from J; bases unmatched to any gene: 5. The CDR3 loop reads CASSLEASGEYNEQFF. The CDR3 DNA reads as TGCGCCAGCAGCTTGGAGGCTAGCGGGGAATACAATGAGCAGTTCTTC. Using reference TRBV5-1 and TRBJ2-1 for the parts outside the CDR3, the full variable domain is KAGVTQTPRYLIKTRGQQVTLSCSPISGHRSVSWYQQTPGQGLQFLFEYFSETQRNKGNFPGRFSGRQFSNSRSEMNVSTLELGDSALYLCASSLEASGEYNEQFFGPGTRLTVL.

The DNA for the CDR3 is TGCAGCGTCGCTCGACAGGGGGCCTGGGAAGCTTTCTTT. Residues: CSVARQGAWEAFF. The chain joins TRBV29-1 to TRBJ1-1; TRBD1 aligns across 10 bases. V shed 6 bases and J 8 bases; nucleotides not matched to a gene: 9. Per the germline V gene, CDR1 is SQVTM and CDR2 is ANQGSEA. This CDR3 comprises 13 residues. Filled out from reference TRBV29-1 and TRBJ1-1, the complete variable domain reads SAVISQKPSRDICQRGTSLTIQCQVDSQVTMMFWYRQQPGQSLTLIATANQGSEATYESGFVIDKFPISRPNLTFSTLTVSNMSPEDSSIYLCSVARQGAWEAFFGQGTRLTVV.

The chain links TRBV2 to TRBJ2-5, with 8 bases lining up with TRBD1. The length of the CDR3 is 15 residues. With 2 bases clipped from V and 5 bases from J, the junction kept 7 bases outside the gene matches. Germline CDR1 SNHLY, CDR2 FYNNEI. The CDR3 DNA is TGTGCCAGCAGTGAATTTGCGACAGGGGAGGAGACCCAGTACTTC. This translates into CASSEFATGEETQYF. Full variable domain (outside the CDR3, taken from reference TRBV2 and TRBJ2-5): EPEVTQTPSHQVTQMGQEVILRCVPISNHLYFYWYRQILGQKVEFLVSFYNNEISEKSEIFDDQFSVERPDGSNFTLKIRSTKLEDSAMYFCASSEFATGEETQYFGPGTRLLVL.

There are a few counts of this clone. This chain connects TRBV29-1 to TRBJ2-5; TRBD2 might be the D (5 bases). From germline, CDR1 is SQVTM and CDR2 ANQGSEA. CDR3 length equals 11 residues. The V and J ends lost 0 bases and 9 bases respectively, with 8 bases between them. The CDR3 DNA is TGCAGCGTTGAAGAGTTCGGGGCCCAGTACTTC. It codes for CSVEEFGAQYF. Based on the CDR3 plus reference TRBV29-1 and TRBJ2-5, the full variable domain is SAVISQKPSRDICQRGTSLTIQCQVDSQVTMMFWYRQQPGQSLTLIATANQGSEATYESGFVIDKFPISRPNLTFSTLTVSNMSPEDSSIYLCSVEEFGAQYFGPGTRLLVL.

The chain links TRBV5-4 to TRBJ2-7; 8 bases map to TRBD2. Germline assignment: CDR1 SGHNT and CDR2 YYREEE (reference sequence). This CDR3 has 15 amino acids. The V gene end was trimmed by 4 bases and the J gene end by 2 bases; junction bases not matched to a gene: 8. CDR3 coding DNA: TGTGCCAGCAGCATTGGCGGGGGGCTTACCTACGAGCAGTACTTC. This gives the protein CASSIGGGLTYEQYF.

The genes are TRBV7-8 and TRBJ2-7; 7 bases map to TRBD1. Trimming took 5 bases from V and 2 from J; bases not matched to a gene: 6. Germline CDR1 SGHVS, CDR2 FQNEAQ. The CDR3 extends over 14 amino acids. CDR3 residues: CASSPRDRTYEQYF. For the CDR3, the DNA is TGTGCCAGCAGCCCCCGGGACAGAACCTACGAGCAGTACTTC.

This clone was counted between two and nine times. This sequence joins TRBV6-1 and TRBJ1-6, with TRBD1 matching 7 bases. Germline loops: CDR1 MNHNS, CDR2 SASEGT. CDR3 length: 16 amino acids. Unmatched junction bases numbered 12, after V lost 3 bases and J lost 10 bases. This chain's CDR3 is CASSEVNRGSGSPLHF. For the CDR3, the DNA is TGTGCCAGCAGTGAGGTTAACAGGGGATCAGGCTCACCCCTCCACTTT.

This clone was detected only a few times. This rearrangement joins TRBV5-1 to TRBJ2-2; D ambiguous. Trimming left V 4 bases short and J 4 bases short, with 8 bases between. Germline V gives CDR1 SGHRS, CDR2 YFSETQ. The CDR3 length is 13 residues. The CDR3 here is CASSELITGELFF. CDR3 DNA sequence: TGCGCCAGCAGCGAACTTATCACCGGGGAGCTGTTTTTT.

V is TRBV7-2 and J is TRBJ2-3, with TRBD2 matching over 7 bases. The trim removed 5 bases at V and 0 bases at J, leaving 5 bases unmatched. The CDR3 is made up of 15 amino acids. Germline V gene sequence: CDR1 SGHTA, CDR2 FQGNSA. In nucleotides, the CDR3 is TGTGCCAGCAGCGCGAGCGGGACTAGCACAGATACGCAGTATTTT. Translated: CASSASGTSTDTQYF.

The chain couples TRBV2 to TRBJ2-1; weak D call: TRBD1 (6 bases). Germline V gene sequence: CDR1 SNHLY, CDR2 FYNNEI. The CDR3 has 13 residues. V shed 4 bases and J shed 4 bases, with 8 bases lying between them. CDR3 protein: CASSGQGYNEQFF. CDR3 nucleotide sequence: TGTGCCAGCAGTGGGCAGGGGTACAATGAGCAGTTCTTC.

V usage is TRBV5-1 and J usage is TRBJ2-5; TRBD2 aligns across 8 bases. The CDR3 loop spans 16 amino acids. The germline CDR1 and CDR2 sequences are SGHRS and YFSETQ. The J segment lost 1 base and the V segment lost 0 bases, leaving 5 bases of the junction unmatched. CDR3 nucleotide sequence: TGCGCCAGCAGCTTGGAAGCGGGGGCGTTCCAAGAGACCCAGTACTTC. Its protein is CASSLEAGAFQETQYF.

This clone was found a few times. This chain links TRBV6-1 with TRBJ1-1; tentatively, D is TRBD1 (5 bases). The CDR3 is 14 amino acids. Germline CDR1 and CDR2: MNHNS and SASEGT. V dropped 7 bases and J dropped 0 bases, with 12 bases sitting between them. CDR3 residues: CASKRGLLNTEAFF. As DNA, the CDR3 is TGTGCCAGCAAGAGGGGACTGCTGAACACTGAAGCTTTCTTT.

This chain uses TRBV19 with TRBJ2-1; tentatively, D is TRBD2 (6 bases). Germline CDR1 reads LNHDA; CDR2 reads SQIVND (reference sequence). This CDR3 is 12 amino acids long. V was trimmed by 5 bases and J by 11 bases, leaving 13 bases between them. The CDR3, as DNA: TGTGCCAGTAGTTTAAGACTAGGGCAGCAGTTCTTC. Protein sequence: CASSLRLGQQFF. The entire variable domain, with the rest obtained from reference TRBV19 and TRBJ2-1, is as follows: DGGITQSPKYLFRKEGQNVTLSCEQNLNHDAMYWYRQDPGQGLRLIYYSQIVNDFQKGDIAEGYSVSREKKESFPLTVTSAQKNPTAFYLCASSLRLGQQFFGPGTRLTVL.

The CDR3 DNA follows: TGTGCCAGCAGCTCATCGGGGTCCTACGAGCAGTACTTC. This sequence encodes CASSSSGSYEQYF. The chain combines TRBV6-5 with TRBJ2-5; perhaps TRBD2 as D (5 bases). Judging by the DNA end, TRBJ2-7 fits better; the J call may be wrong. CDR3 size: 13 residues. CDR1 is MNHEY, CDR2 SVGAGI, per germline.

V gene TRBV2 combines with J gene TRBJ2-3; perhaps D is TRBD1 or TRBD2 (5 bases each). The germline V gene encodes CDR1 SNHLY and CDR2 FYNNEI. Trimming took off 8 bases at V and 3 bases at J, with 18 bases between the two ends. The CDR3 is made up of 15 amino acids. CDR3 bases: TGTGCCAGCGCCGGGGACGGGGTTGGGACAGATACGCAGTATTTT. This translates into CASAGDGVGTDTQYF.

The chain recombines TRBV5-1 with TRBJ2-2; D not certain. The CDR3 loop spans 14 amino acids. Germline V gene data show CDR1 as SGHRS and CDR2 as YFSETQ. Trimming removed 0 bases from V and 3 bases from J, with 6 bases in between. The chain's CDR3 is CASSLARYTGELFF. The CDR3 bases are TGCGCCAGCAGCTTGGCCCGATACACCGGGGAGCTGTTTTTT.